Listed below are T cell receptor beta chains from one sample, sequenced in a study of T cells in Graves' hyperthyroidism and ophthalmopathy. TCRdb independently ran MiXCR on the multiplex PCR reads; one entry per CDR3 protein. The sample has about 46,000 distinct CDR3 sequences, 49% seen once; the top ten hold roughly 32%. The sample was peripheral blood or thyroid tissue (not recorded which). Source of these receptors: a woman aged 45-60 years with Graves' hyperthyroidism. The CDR3 runs from the conserved cysteine through the conserved F or W. The D gene is left open where the match is weak. Expanded clones get a size class; other rows say once, few or many, or leave the size out.

j_gene: TRBJ1-4
v_gene: TRBV15
abundance: -
d_gene: -
CDR3nt: TGTGCCACCAGCAGGGGAAGGCTTCAGGAGTGGGAAAAACTGTTTTTT
CDR3aa: CATSRGRLQEWEKLFF

j_gene: TRBJ2-7
v_gene: TRBV7-9
abundance: -
d_gene: -
CDR3nt: -
CDR3aa: CASSFYICSASRSYEQYF

j_gene: TRBJ1-4
v_gene: TRBV12-3/TRBV12-4
abundance: -
d_gene: -
CDR3nt: TGTGCCAGCAGTTTTGGGCAGGGGCGAGGTGAAAAACTGTTTTTT
CDR3aa: CASSFGQGRGEKLFF

j_gene: TRBJ2-3
v_gene: TRBV5-8
abundance: many
d_gene: -
CDR3nt: TGTGCCAGCAGCTCCGCGGTAGCCCGTATAGATACGCAGTATTTT
CDR3aa: CASSSAVARIDTQYF

j_gene: TRBJ2-3
v_gene: TRBV7-3
abundance: -
d_gene: TRBD2
CDR3nt: TGTGCCAGCAGCCTATACCCGGGACTAGCGGGAGGCGGGGCAGTTACGCAGTATTTT
CDR3aa: CASSLYPGLAGGGAVTQYF

j_gene: TRBJ2-7
v_gene: TRBV20-1
abundance: many
d_gene: -
CDR3nt: TGCAGTGCTAGAGACCCCCCACGCTACGAGCAGTACTTC
CDR3aa: CSARDPPRYEQYF

j_gene: TRBJ2-5
v_gene: TRBV20-1
abundance: many
d_gene: TRBD2
CDR3nt: TGCAGTGCTAGAATACTAGCGGGATTCGATGAGACCCAGTACTTC
CDR3aa: CSARILAGFDETQYF

j_gene: TRBJ2-7
v_gene: TRBV7-2
abundance: -
d_gene: TRBD2
CDR3nt: TGTGCCAGCATACCCAGGGGCGGGAGGTCCTACGAGCAGTACTTC
CDR3aa: CASIPRGGRSYEQYF

j_gene: TRBJ2-7
v_gene: TRBV29-1
abundance: -
d_gene: TRBD2
CDR3nt: TGCAGCGCATCCGGGACTAGCGGGAGGGGCTACGAGCAGTACTTC
CDR3aa: CSASGTSGRGYEQYF

j_gene: TRBJ2-6
v_gene: TRBV29-1
abundance: -
d_gene: -
CDR3nt: TGCAGCGTTGTCCACCTAAGCTCTGGGGCCAACGTCCTGACTTTC
CDR3aa: CSVVHLSSGANVLTF

j_gene: TRBJ2-7
v_gene: TRBV6-2/TRBV6-3
abundance: many
d_gene: TRBD1
CDR3nt: TGTGCCAGCAGTTACCTCGGACAGGCTTCATCCTACGAGCAGTACTTC
CDR3aa: CASSYLGQASSYEQYF

j_gene: TRBJ1-5
v_gene: TRBV28
abundance: -
d_gene: -
CDR3nt: TGTGCCAGCAGTGAATGGGGTTCGGATCAGCCCCAGCATTTT
CDR3aa: CASSEWGSDQPQHF

j_gene: TRBJ2-7
v_gene: TRBV2
abundance: -
d_gene: -
CDR3nt: TGTGCCAGCAGTGAAAGGGGGGGGGGATACGAGCAGTACTTC
CDR3aa: CASSERGGGYEQYF

j_gene: TRBJ2-3
v_gene: TRBV24-1
abundance: many
d_gene: -
CDR3nt: TGTGCCACCAGTGGGGCAAGCGAGACAGATACGCAGTATTTT
CDR3aa: CATSGASETDTQYF

j_gene: TRBJ2-2
v_gene: TRBV7-3
abundance: few
d_gene: -
CDR3nt: TGTGCCAGCAGCCGTCAGGGTGGCGGGGAGCTGTTTTTT
CDR3aa: CASSRQGGGELFF

j_gene: TRBJ1-1
v_gene: TRBV7-2
abundance: -
d_gene: TRBD1
CDR3nt: TGTGCCAGCAGCTTGGGCCAGGGGGACACTGAAGCTTTCTTT
CDR3aa: CASSLGQGDTEAFF

j_gene: TRBJ1-2
v_gene: TRBV10-3
abundance: many
d_gene: -
CDR3nt: TGTGCCATCACGGCAGGGGAAAGCTATGGCTACACCTTC
CDR3aa: CAITAGESYGYTF

j_gene: TRBJ1-4
v_gene: TRBV20-1
abundance: -
d_gene: -
CDR3nt: TGCAGTGCTAAGCCAGGGATAAGTGAAAAACTGTTTTTT
CDR3aa: CSAKPGISEKLFF

j_gene: TRBJ1-5
v_gene: TRBV5-1
abundance: many
d_gene: -
CDR3nt: TGCGCCAGCAGCGACGGGACATTGGGGCAGCCCCAGCATTTT
CDR3aa: CASSDGTLGQPQHF

j_gene: TRBJ1-2
v_gene: TRBV28
abundance: many
d_gene: TRBD1
CDR3nt: TGTGCCAGCAGGGGGACAGGGGGCGGTAGTGGCTACACCTTC
CDR3aa: CASRGTGGGSGYTF

j_gene: TRBJ1-5
v_gene: TRBV13
abundance: -
d_gene: -
CDR3nt: TGTGCCAGCAGTTACGGAAGGGGACTACCCAATCAGCCCCAGCATTTT
CDR3aa: CASSYGRGLPNQPQHF

j_gene: TRBJ2-3
v_gene: TRBV24-1
abundance: many
d_gene: TRBD2
CDR3nt: TGTGCCACCAGTGATTTCGGACTAGCGGGAGACGGCACGCAGTATTTT
CDR3aa: CATSDFGLAGDGTQYF

j_gene: TRBJ2-7
v_gene: TRBV27
abundance: many
d_gene: TRBD1
CDR3nt: TGTGCCAGCAGTTGGAGAGGGGGCGCGTACGAGCAGTACTTC
CDR3aa: CASSWRGGAYEQYF

j_gene: TRBJ2-2
v_gene: TRBV6-4
abundance: few
d_gene: -
CDR3nt: TGTGCCAGCAGTGACGGGGCTCACATGGGCACCGGGGAGCTGTTTTTT
CDR3aa: CASSDGAHMGTGELFF

j_gene: TRBJ1-1
v_gene: TRBV7-2
abundance: many
d_gene: -
CDR3nt: TGTGCCAGCAGCTTAGCCGGGACAAACACTGAAGCTTTCTTT
CDR3aa: CASSLAGTNTEAFF

j_gene: TRBJ2-5
v_gene: TRBV10-3
abundance: -
d_gene: -
CDR3nt: TGTGCCAGCAGTTACTCGGTGGACAGGGCGGGGGCGTACCAAGAGACCCAGTACTTC
CDR3aa: CASSYSVDRAGAYQETQYF

j_gene: TRBJ2-5
v_gene: TRBV2
abundance: once
d_gene: TRBD2
CDR3nt: TGTGCCATCCCGGGACTAGTAGGAGAGACCCAGTACTTC
CDR3aa: CAIPGLVGETQYF

j_gene: TRBJ2-3
v_gene: TRBV11-2
abundance: -
d_gene: -
CDR3nt: TGTGCCAGCAGTTATCGGGGTAGCACAGATACGCAGTATTTT
CDR3aa: CASSYRGSTDTQYF

j_gene: TRBJ2-7
v_gene: TRBV5-1
abundance: many
d_gene: TRBD1
CDR3nt: TGCGCCAGCAGCTTGGACGGGACAGGGACCAGCAGGTACGGGCAGTACTTC
CDR3aa: CASSLDGTGTSRYGQYF

j_gene: TRBJ2-2
v_gene: TRBV13
abundance: -
d_gene: TRBD2
CDR3nt: TGTGCCAGCAGCGTAGGGACTAGCGGCGCCGGGGAGCCGTTTTTC
CDR3aa: CASSVGTSGAGEPFF

j_gene: TRBJ1-1
v_gene: TRBV14
abundance: many
d_gene: -
CDR3nt: TGTGCCAGCAGCCGAGTCTTGAACACTGAAGCTTTCTTT
CDR3aa: CASSRVLNTEAFF

j_gene: TRBJ1-2
v_gene: TRBV5-1
abundance: -
d_gene: TRBD1
CDR3nt: TGTGCCAGCAGCTTCTCGACAGGGGGCGCGGACTATGGCTACACCTTC
CDR3aa: CASSFSTGGADYGYTF

j_gene: TRBJ2-5
v_gene: TRBV7-9
abundance: many
d_gene: TRBD2
CDR3nt: TGTGCCAGCAGCTTAGGACGGGGGGAACACCCTCAAGAGACCCAGTACTTC
CDR3aa: CASSLGRGEHPQETQYF

j_gene: TRBJ2-7
v_gene: TRBV4-2
abundance: many
d_gene: TRBD2
CDR3nt: TGTGCCAGCAGCCAGAGCACTAGCGGGACCACCTACGAGCAGTACTTC
CDR3aa: CASSQSTSGTTYEQYF

j_gene: TRBJ2-5
v_gene: TRBV4-3
abundance: -
d_gene: -
CDR3nt: TGCGCCTGCAGCCAAGTTTTTGGGGACCAGGAGACCCAGTACTTC
CDR3aa: CACSQVFGDQETQYF

j_gene: TRBJ1-2
v_gene: TRBV7-9
abundance: many
d_gene: -
CDR3nt: TGTGCCAGCAGCTTAGGAGGGGGAGGTGATGGCTACACCTTC
CDR3aa: CASSLGGGGDGYTF

j_gene: TRBJ1-1
v_gene: TRBV7-8
abundance: -
d_gene: -
CDR3nt: -
CDR3aa: CASSLGQGYEQYFGPGTEAFF

j_gene: TRBJ2-7
v_gene: TRBV20-1
abundance: few
d_gene: -
CDR3nt: TGCAGTCCCCAGGGGGGCGAGCAGTACTTC
CDR3aa: CSPQGGEQYF

j_gene: TRBJ2-2
v_gene: TRBV19
abundance: few
d_gene: TRBD1
CDR3nt: TGTGCCAGTAGTAGGGAGACAGGGGCGGACACCGGGGAGCTGTTTTTT
CDR3aa: CASSRETGADTGELFF

j_gene: TRBJ1-1
v_gene: TRBV4-1
abundance: many
d_gene: -
CDR3nt: TGCGCCAGCAGCCAATTAAAGGGGTTGAACACTGAAGCTTTCTTT
CDR3aa: CASSQLKGLNTEAFF

j_gene: TRBJ2-7
v_gene: TRBV6-1
abundance: once
d_gene: -
CDR3nt: TGTGCCAGCGGGACCTACGAGCAGTACTTC
CDR3aa: CASGTYEQYF

j_gene: TRBJ1-1
v_gene: TRBV7-9
abundance: -
d_gene: TRBD1
CDR3nt: TGTGCCAGCAGTTGGACAGGGTATATCGCTTTCTTT
CDR3aa: CASSWTGYIAFF

j_gene: TRBJ2-7
v_gene: TRBV4-1
abundance: many
d_gene: TRBD1
CDR3nt: TGCGCCAGCAGCCAAGAGTACTGGGACAGCTCCTACGAGCAGTACTTC
CDR3aa: CASSQEYWDSSYEQYF

j_gene: TRBJ2-7
v_gene: TRBV7-2
abundance: -
d_gene: TRBD1
CDR3nt: TGTGCCAGCAGGGCAGGGGGCGAGCAGTACTTC
CDR3aa: CASRAGGEQYF

j_gene: TRBJ1-2
v_gene: TRBV7-2
abundance: -
d_gene: TRBD1
CDR3nt: TGTGCCAGCAGTTACGGGCACGGACAGGGGCCAACATCCCTCGGCTATGGCTACACCTTC
CDR3aa: CASSYGHGQGPTSLGYGYTF

j_gene: TRBJ1-2
v_gene: TRBV2
abundance: few
d_gene: -
CDR3nt: TGTGCCAGCAGCGAGAACTATGGCTACACCTTC
CDR3aa: CASSENYGYTF

j_gene: TRBJ1-1
v_gene: TRBV11-2
abundance: -
d_gene: -
CDR3nt: TGTGCCAGCAGCAACGGAGGACAGCTCCACACTGAAGCTTTCTTT
CDR3aa: CASSNGGQLHTEAFF

j_gene: TRBJ1-1
v_gene: TRBV10-3
abundance: few
d_gene: -
CDR3nt: TGTGCCGTCAACTCGGGAGGTCGGCACACTGAAGCTTTCTTT
CDR3aa: CAVNSGGRHTEAFF

j_gene: TRBJ2-5
v_gene: TRBV6-5
abundance: many
d_gene: TRBD2
CDR3nt: TGTGCCAGCAGTTACTCAAGGACTAGCGGGAGCCGAGAGACCCAGTACTTC
CDR3aa: CASSYSRTSGSRETQYF

j_gene: TRBJ2-5
v_gene: TRBV7-2
abundance: -
d_gene: -
CDR3nt: -
CDR3aa: CASSLISGPKDYGYTFGSGTRYF

j_gene: TRBJ2-2
v_gene: TRBV7-8
abundance: -
d_gene: TRBD2
CDR3nt: TGTGCCAGCACCTTTAGCGGGAGTAGCACCGGGGAGCTGTTTTTT
CDR3aa: CASTFSGSSTGELFF

j_gene: TRBJ1-5
v_gene: TRBV6-5
abundance: -
d_gene: TRBD1
CDR3nt: TGTGCCAGCAAAGGGGGCGATCGGCCCCAGCATTTT
CDR3aa: CASKGGDRPQHF

j_gene: TRBJ2-5
v_gene: TRBV15
abundance: -
d_gene: -
CDR3nt: TGTGCCACCAGCCTGACCGGGTATACGGCGACACAGGAGACCCAGTACTTC
CDR3aa: CATSLTGYTATQETQYF

j_gene: TRBJ2-7
v_gene: TRBV20-1
abundance: -
d_gene: TRBD2
CDR3nt: TGCAGTGCTAGAGCCACGACTAGCGGGGCACCCTACGAGCAGTACTTC
CDR3aa: CSARATTSGAPYEQYF